These 9 T cell receptor beta chains originate from one sample sequenced in a study of chemoradiotherapy in HPV16-positive cancers. Sequencing was performed with immunoSEQ multiplex PCR; in TCRdb, only in-frame clones are kept and a portion is missing. The table lists about 16,000 clones, approximately 79% of them singletons. Sampling was performed from a patient who underwent chemoradiotherapy. These TCRs come from a human donor with HPV-associated anogenital cancer.

The chain is built from TRBV5-1 and TRBJ1-2; D is uncertain. From germline, CDR1 is SGHRS and CDR2 YFSETQ. Trimming pared 0 bases from V and 4 bases from J, leaving 10 bases between. The CDR3 length is 14 residues. CDR3 nucleotide sequence: TGCGCCAGCAGCTTGGGAGTTTCCTCCTATGGCTACACCTTC. Its translation: CASSLGVSSYGYTF.

The chain carries TRBV5-6 and TRBJ1-1; D not resolved. The CDR3 is made up of 16 amino acids. The germline gives CDR1 SGHDT, CDR2 YYEEEE. V lost 0 bases to trimming and J lost 1 base, with 13 bases between them. The CDR3 coding sequence is TGTGCCAGCAGCTTGGACCTGGGAATGCGGAACACTGAAGCTTTCTTT. Its protein product is CASSLDLGMRNTEAFF.

Here the CDR3 reads CAWRRDRGQSEQYF. CDR3 coding DNA: TGTGCCTGGAGGCGGGACAGGGGGCAAAGCGAGCAGTACTTC. The chain carries TRBV30 and TRBJ2-7; TRBD1 matches at 12 bases. V dropped 3 bases and J dropped 6; count of bases not matched to a gene: 6. Germline values: CDR1 GTSNPN, CDR2 SVGIG (reference sequence). The CDR3 is 14 amino acids. The whole variable domain, filled in from reference TRBV30 and TRBJ2-7, reads SQTIHQWPATLVQPVGSPLSLECTVEGTSNPNLYWYRQAAGRGLQLLFYSVGIGQISSEVPQNLSASRPQDRQFILSSKKLLLSDSGFYLCAWRRDRGQSEQYFGPGTRLTVT.

The V gene is TRBV5-8, the J gene TRBJ1-5, with D hard to call. Germline lookup yields CDR1 SGHTS and CDR2 YDEGEE. The CDR3 has 18 amino acids. The germline V and J ends were trimmed by 2 bases and 1 base, with 19 bases remaining between them. CDR3 nucleotide sequence: TGTGCCAGCAGCTTTGGAGCTTGGGGATGGACGAGCAATCAGCCCCAGCATTTT. Its protein is CASSFGAWGWTSNQPQHF.

V usage is TRBV21-1 and J usage is TRBJ1-1; the D segment call TRBD1 is taken from the table without a DNA check. TRBV21-1 is an annotated pseudogene. This CDR3 contains 20 residues. The CDR3 DNA sequence: TGTGCCAGCAGCCAAACGAAAGAAGACAGGGAACAGGGAGGGAACACTGAAGCTTTCTTT. Protein sequence: CASSQTKEDREQGGNTEAFF.

The genes are TRBV14 and TRBJ1-2; no definite D call. This CDR3 has 14 residues. From germline, CDR1 is SGHDN and CDR2 FVKESK. The V end lost 1 base, the J end lost 4 bases, and 10 bases lay between the germline ends. The DNA for the CDR3 is TGTGCCAGCAGCCAAGTAACCGCTACCTATGGCTACACCTTC. Protein product: CASSQVTATYGYTF.

The V gene is TRBV30, the J gene TRBJ2-1; D not resolved. This CDR3 contains 12 residues. Trimming shortened V by 0 bases and J by 9 bases, and 9 bases separated the two germline ends. Germline V gene data show CDR1 as GTSNPN and CDR2 as SVGIG (reference sequence). For the CDR3, the DNA is TGTGCCTGGAGTGTGATGGTCGGTGAGCAGTTCTTC. Translated, it gives CAWSVMVGEQFF.

This chain uses TRBV7-9 with TRBJ2-1; D is uncertain. The CDR3 has 11 residues. Germline V gene data show CDR1 as SEHNR and CDR2 as FQNEAQ (reference sequence). V lost 4 bases and J lost 8, with 6 bases in between. CDR3 coding DNA: TGTGCCAGCAGCTCGAAGGATGAGCAGTTCTTC. Translated: CASSSKDEQFF.

V usage is TRBV9 and J usage is TRBJ2-3; D possibly uses TRBD1 or TRBD2 (7 bases each). CDR3 size: 16 residues. V was clipped by 4 bases and J by 0 bases, with 15 bases between them. CDR1 and CDR2 (germline): SGDLS, YYNGEE. For the CDR3, the DNA is TGTGCCAGCAGCTCAGGGGGGGGCCTGAGCACAGATACGCAGTATTTT. Residues: CASSSGGGLSTDTQYF. Based on the CDR3 plus reference TRBV9 and TRBJ2-3, the full variable domain is DSGVTQTPKHLITATGQRVTLRCSPRSGDLSVYWYQQSLDQGLQFLIQYYNGEERAKGNILERFSAQQFPDLHSELNLSSLELGDSALYFCASSSGGGLSTDTQYFGPGTRLTVL.